Reported below is one TCR beta chain. The data derive from a study of blood T cell repertoires in COVID-19. Turning to the study itself: COVID-19 samples from acute and convalescent phases originated in the United States, Italy and Spain. Sources were T cells, B-cell-depleted T cells, or PBMCs; the material itself was cDNA or gDNA.

As handled by the study authors: Counts of nucleated cells, estimated from reference gene primer amplification, were obtained. Assay: immunoSEQ multiplex PCR; the TCRdb copy retains only in-frame clones and omits some. The V and J calls and clone size were taken over from that table, and D and trimming were inferred from the DNA. This sample has roughly 200,000 clones, with under 90% found just once. Germline V CDR1 and CDR2: MNHEY, SVGAGI. The V and J ends lost 8 bases and 2 bases, in that order; junction bases with no gene match: 10. The CDR3 totals 15 residues. This sequence was found in a human donor in a cohort sampled during active COVID-19. Sequencing input: peripheral blood. The V and J genes are TRBV6-5 and TRBJ1-2, with TRBD1 identical over 8 bases. The CDR3 sequence is CASRGRDRRNYGYTF. CDR3 sequence (DNA): TGTGCCAGCCGGGGCCGGGACAGGCGAAACTATGGCTACACCTTC.